This TCR beta chain was profiled in a study of cytomegalovirus exposure and HLA in healthy donors. The CDR3 sequence is 15 residues long. Germline trimming cut 5 bases from V and 2 bases from J; bases unmatched to any gene: 8. CDR1 and CDR2 from the germline V gene are MNHEY and SMNVEV (reference sequence). The PCR had 60 Vbeta and 13 Jbeta primers. Data came from immunoSEQ multiplex PCR; TCRdb stores just in-frame clones and leaves some out. This sample has 130,000 or so clones, with approximately 74% found just once. Turning to this clone: What it recognizes is unknown.

Broader study findings: Roughly uniform sequencing depth across donors was assumed, possibly incorrectly.

The chain couples TRBV27 to TRBJ2-5; 7 bases match TRBD1. The sequencing input was PBMCs. The TCR sequence derives from a man between 40 and 49 years old in good health and CMV-seropositive. The CDR3 sequence is CASSPEGTEQETQYF. CDR3 nucleotide sequence: TGTGCCAGCAGTCCCGAAGGGACAGAGCAAGAGACCCAGTACTTC.